This T cell receptor beta chain is drawn from a study of T cell repertoires in cytomegalovirus infection. On the study more broadly: CMV infection together with matching HLA type was indicated by public TCR beta signatures.

From the reads, TCRdb called clonotypes with MiXCR, one entry per CDR3 protein. Here the sample spans under 850,000 distinct CDR3 sequences, about 40% being singletons. Comments on this clonotype: Its specificity is not known.

Trimming removed 3 bases at V and 5 bases at J, with 8 bases between. Per the germline V gene, CDR1 is LNHDA and CDR2 is SQIVND (reference sequence). This CDR3 contains 13 residues. Broader study findings: Across the ex vivo response, the dominant clonotypes were HLA-C-restricted CMV-specific TCR beta clonotypes. Carriage of CMV together with the relevant HLA was identifiable through cumulative public TCR beta family frequency.

This chain links TRBV19 with TRBJ1-5; D remains unclear. Input material: PBMCs. This sequence originates from a human donor in good health (CMV status not recorded). Some clones in this sample may be carry-over from other donors' samples. CDR3 residues: CASSMPGHQPQHF. The CDR3 DNA sequence: TGTGCCAGTAGTATGCCAGGACATCAGCCCCAGCATTTT.